The rows below give T cell receptor beta chains drawn from one sample of a study of CD8 T cells in ankylosing spondylitis. TCRdb re-called the 5' RACE reads through MiXCR, storing one row per CDR3 protein. There are under 200,000 distinct CDR3 sequences in the sample; roughly 12% occur only once, and 25% to 35% lies in the top ten. Sequencing was done on a sample of blood, either unsorted or a sorted T cell fraction (not recorded which). The source is a male donor with ankylosing spondylitis or in good health (not recorded which). Each CDR3 is given with its conserved first and last residue. The order of the fields is D gene, V gene, J gene, clone size, CDR3 protein, CDR3 DNA. The D gene is left open where the match is weak. Rows give clone size only sometimes, using once, few, many, or a class for an expanded clone.

NA	TRBV7-8	TRBJ1-5	many	CASSLESGSNQPQHF	TGTGCCAGCAGCTTAGAATCGGGGAGTAACCAGCCCCAGCATTTT
NA	TRBV5-1	TRBJ1-2	NA	CASSEVVGQTYGYTF	TGCGCCAGCAGCGAGGTTGTGGGACAAACCTATGGCTACACCTTC
TRBD2	TRBV9	TRBJ2-1	many	CASSGGLAGKINEQFF	TGTGCCAGCAGCGGGGGACTAGCGGGAAAGATTAATGAGCAGTTCTTC
TRBD1	TRBV5-1	TRBJ2-3	NA	CASSLETGGSDTQYF	TGCGCCAGCAGCTTGGAGACAGGGGGGTCAGATACGCAGTATTTT
TRBD2	TRBV4-1	TRBJ2-6	NA	CASSPSGTSGSGANVLTF	TGCGCCAGCAGTCCCTCCGGGACTAGCGGCTCTGGGGCCAACGTCCTGACTTTC
NA	TRBV2	TRBJ2-1	NA	CASRPSGRSSYNEQFF	TGTGCCAGCAGGCCCAGCGGAAGGAGCTCCTACAATGAGCAGTTCTTC
NA	TRBV16	TRBJ1-1	many	CASSQTLNTEAFF	TGTGCCAGCAGTCAGACCCTGAACACTGAAGCTTTCTTT
NA	TRBV7-8	TRBJ2-3	few	CASSLEVTGTRTDTQYF	TGTGCCAGCAGCTTAGAAGTGACAGGCACTCGCACAGATACGCAGTATTTT
TRBD2	TRBV20-1	TRBJ2-3	many	CSASRASGSHLFKGDTQYF	TGCAGTGCTAGTAGGGCTAGCGGGAGCCACTTATTTAAGGGAGATACGCAGTATTTT
TRBD2	TRBV28	TRBJ2-7	NA	CASSSVSSGGAYEQYF	TGTGCCAGCAGTTCCGTTTCTAGCGGGGGGGCCTACGAGCAGTACTTC
TRBD2	TRBV12-3/TRBV12-4	TRBJ2-7	many	CASSFERDAYEQYF	TGTGCCAGCAGTTTCGAGCGGGATGCCTACGAGCAGTACTTC
NA	TRBV29-1	TRBJ2-3	many	CSVELALDTQYF	TGCAGCGTTGAACTTGCCCTAGATACGCAGTATTTT
NA	TRBV5-1	TRBJ2-3	many	CASSDLDTQYF	TGCGCCAGCAGCGACTTAGATACGCAGTATTTT
NA	TRBV30	TRBJ2-1	NA	CAWSEPLREQFF	TGTGCCTGGAGTGAGCCACTTCGCGAGCAGTTCTTC
TRBD1	TRBV5-1	TRBJ2-5	NA	CASSLADRVETQYF	TGCGCCAGCAGCTTGGCGGACAGGGTAGAAACCCAGTACTTC
TRBD1	TRBV20-1	TRBJ2-2	many	CSARGQGEYTGELFF	TGCAGTGCTAGGGGACAGGGGGAGTACACCGGGGAGCTGTTTTTT
TRBD1	TRBV9	TRBJ1-1	NA	CASSAETGVNTEAFF	TGTGCCAGCAGCGCCGAGACAGGGGTTAACACTGAAGCTTTCTTT
NA	TRBV5-1	TRBJ1-1	many	CASSLGIPPNTEAFF	TGCGCCAGCAGCTTGGGGATACCTCCGAACACTGAAGCTTTCTTT
NA	TRBV3-1	TRBJ2-7	NA	CASSQDRGKTYEQYF	TGTGCCAGCAGCCAAGATAGAGGGAAAACCTACGAGCAGTACTTC
NA	TRBV20-1	TRBJ2-4	few	CSARRPEGNIQYF	TGCAGTGCTAGGAGGCCCGAAGGTAACATTCAGTACTTC
NA	TRBV4-1	TRBJ1-2	many	CASSQDGENYGYTF	TGCGCCAGCAGCCAAGATGGAGAGAACTATGGCTACACCTTC
NA	TRBV6-1	TRBJ2-2	NA	CASRADGGELFF	TGTGCCAGCAGGGCCGACGGGGGGGAGCTGTTTTTT
TRBD1	TRBV12-3/TRBV12-4	TRBJ1-3	many	CASRDRVGGNTIYF	TGTGCCAGCAGAGACAGGGTAGGAGGAAACACCATATATTTT
NA	TRBV19	TRBJ1-1	few	CASGQMNTEAFF	TGTGCCAGTGGACAGATGAACACTGAAGCTTTCTTT
NA	TRBV24-1	TRBJ2-5	many	CATSPGGAGRHEETQYF	TGTGCCACCAGCCCCGGTGGGGCAGGGAGACACGAGGAGACCCAGTACTTC
TRBD1	TRBV5-5	TRBJ1-5	many	CASSLEPGGTGNNQPQHF	TGTGCCAGCAGCTTGGAACCCGGCGGGACAGGGAACAATCAGCCCCAGCATTTT
TRBD1	TRBV5-1	TRBJ2-2	many	CASSSDRVSAGELFF	TGCGCCAGCAGCTCGGACAGGGTTAGCGCCGGGGAGCTGTTTTTT
NA	TRBV5-1	TRBJ2-3	many	CASSLVPSTDTQYF	TGCGCCAGCAGCTTGGTCCCAAGCACAGATACGCAGTATTTT
NA	TRBV5-1	TRBJ2-7	few	CASSLLTANSYEQYF	TGCGCCAGCAGCTTGCTTACAGCAAACTCCTACGAGCAGTACTTC
NA	TRBV6-1	TRBJ1-4	many	CASSEGRNEKLFF	TGTGCCAGCAGTGAAGGGAGGAATGAAAAACTGTTTTTT
NA	TRBV7-2	TRBJ2-4	NA	CASSATGGSKNIQYF	TGTGCCAGCAGCGCCACAGGAGGGTCCAAAAACATTCAGTACTTC
NA	TRBV20-1	TRBJ1-2	few	CSARVQNNYGYTF	TGCAGTGCTAGGGTCCAGAATAACTATGGCTACACCTTC
TRBD1	TRBV3-1	TRBJ2-7	many	CASSQGDSSYEQYF	TGTGCCAGCAGCCAAGGGGACAGCTCCTACGAGCAGTACTTC
NA	TRBV29-1	TRBJ2-1	many	CSVLRSDEQFF	TGCAGCGTTCTCAGGTCCGATGAGCAGTTCTTC
NA	TRBV27	TRBJ1-1	many	CASSLVAVALRTEAFF	TGTGCCAGCAGTTTAGTCGCCGTAGCCCTCAGGACTGAAGCTTTCTTT
NA	TRBV5-4	TRBJ2-5	many	CASSPVSPEKTQYF	TGTGCCAGCAGCCCAGTGTCACCGGAGAAGACCCAGTACTTC
TRBD2	TRBV6-2/TRBV6-3	TRBJ2-5	few	CASSFGLAALQETQYF	TGTGCCAGCAGTTTCGGACTAGCGGCCCTTCAAGAGACCCAGTACTTC
NA	TRBV20-1	TRBJ2-2	NA	CSAWGHFANTGELFF	TGCAGTGCTTGGGGACATTTCGCGAACACCGGGGAGCTGTTTTTT
NA	TRBV10-3	TRBJ2-5	many	CAIRQAYQETQYF	TGTGCCATCAGACAGGCGTACCAAGAGACCCAGTACTTC
TRBD1	TRBV18	TRBJ1-1	NA	CASSPSDRVNAEALF	TGTGCCAGCTCACCGTCGGACAGGGTGAACGCTGAAGCTCTCTTT
NA	TRBV29-1	TRBJ2-7	many	CSVEVGRDYEQYF	TGCAGCGTTGAAGTGGGCAGGGACTACGAGCAGTACTTC
NA	TRBV6-2/TRBV6-3	TRBJ2-1	few	CAVGRASNEQFF	TGTGCCGTGGGCAGGGCATCCAATGAGCAGTTCTTC
NA	TRBV12-3/TRBV12-4	TRBJ2-7	NA	CASSYPPRYEQYF	TGTGCCAGCAGTTATCCCCCCCGATACGAGCAGTACTTC
TRBD1	TRBV6-2/TRBV6-3	TRBJ1-1	many	CASSYPTGEGSATEAFF	TGTGCCAGCAGTTACCCGACAGGGGAGGGGAGTGCCACTGAAGCTTTCTTT
NA	TRBV27	TRBJ1-1	many	CASSPITNTEAFF	TGTGCCAGCAGTCCCATCACGAACACTGAAGCTTTCTTT
NA	TRBV7-9	TRBJ2-1	NA	CASSPSQYQQFF	TGTGCCAGCAGCCCATCCCAGTATCAGCAGTTCTTC
TRBD1	TRBV2	TRBJ2-7	many	CASSELDGQGIYEQYF	TGTGCCAGCAGTGAACTTGATGGACAGGGGATTTACGAGCAGTACTTC
NA	TRBV24-1	TRBJ2-1	many	CATSPRGGGSSYNEQFF	TGTGCCACCAGCCCCCGGGGAGGGGGGAGCTCCTACAATGAGCAGTTCTTC
NA	TRBV10-3	TRBJ1-6	few	CAISESKQNNSPLHF	TGTGCCATCAGTGAGTCGAAACAGAATAATTCACCCCTCCACTTT
NA	TRBV12-3/TRBV12-4	TRBJ2-1	many	CASKDSSGQVYNEQFF	TGTGCCAGCAAGGATTCCAGCGGACAAGTCTACAATGAGCAGTTCTTC
NA	TRBV27	TRBJ1-5	NA	CASSDKQGSNQPQHF	TGTGCCAGCAGCGATAAACAGGGTAGCAATCAGCCCCAGCATTTT
NA	TRBV5-6	TRBJ2-1	NA	CASSLAGGGHNEQFF	TGTGCCAGCAGCTTGGCCGGCGGGGGCCACAATGAGCAGTTCTTC